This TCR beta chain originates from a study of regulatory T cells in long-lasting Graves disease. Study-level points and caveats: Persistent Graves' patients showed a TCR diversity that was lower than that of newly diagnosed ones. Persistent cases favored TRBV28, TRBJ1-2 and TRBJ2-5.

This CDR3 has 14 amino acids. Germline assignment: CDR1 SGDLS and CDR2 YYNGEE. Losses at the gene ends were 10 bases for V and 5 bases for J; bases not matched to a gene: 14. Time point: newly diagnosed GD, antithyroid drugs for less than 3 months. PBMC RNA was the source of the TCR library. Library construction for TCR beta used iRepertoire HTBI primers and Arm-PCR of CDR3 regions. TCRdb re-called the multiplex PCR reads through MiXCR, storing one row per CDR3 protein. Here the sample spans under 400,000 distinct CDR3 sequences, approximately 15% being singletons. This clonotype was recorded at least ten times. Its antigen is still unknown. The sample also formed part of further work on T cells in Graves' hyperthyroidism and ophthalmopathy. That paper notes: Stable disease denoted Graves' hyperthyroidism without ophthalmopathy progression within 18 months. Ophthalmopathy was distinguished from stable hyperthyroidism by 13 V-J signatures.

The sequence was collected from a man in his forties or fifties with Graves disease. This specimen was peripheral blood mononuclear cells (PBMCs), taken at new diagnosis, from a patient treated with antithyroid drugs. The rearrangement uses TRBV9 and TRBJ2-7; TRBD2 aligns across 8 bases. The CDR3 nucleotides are TGTGCCGGAGGGAGCGGGGGAGGTTCCCACGAGCAGTACTTC. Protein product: CAGGSGGGSHEQYF.